One T cell receptor (beta chain) is described in this entry. The sample belongs to a study of blood T cell repertoires in COVID-19. Across the study: Italy, Spain and the United States were the sources of the convalescent and acute COVID-19 samples. PBMCs, B-cell-depleted T cells, or T cells provided the cDNA or gDNA that made up the material.

The CDR3 sequence is 16 residues long. The V gene lost 1 base and the J gene lost 4 bases, with 16 bases spanning the gap. Germline V gene lookup returns CDR1 SNHLY and CDR2 FYNNEI. In the original processing: Using reference gene primer amplification, nucleated cell counts were estimated. Clones were read by immunoSEQ multiplex PCR, and TCRdb kept only the in-frame ones, dropping some. The V and J calls and clone size are taken from that table; D and trimming were inferred from the DNA. This table holds 65,000 to 90,000 clones, roughly 76% found once. This clonotype was obtained from a man between 70 and 80 years old with active or convalescent COVID-19. Sequenced material: peripheral blood. V and J are TRBV2 and TRBJ2-5; D possibly corresponds to TRBD2 (5 bases). The CDR3, as DNA: TGTGCCAGCAGTGAAGAGGTCTGGACGGGGAGAGAGACCCAGTACTTC. Translating it yields CASSEEVWTGRETQYF.